This entry lists 6 T cell receptor beta chains sequenced from one sample in a study of metastatic and nonmetastatic thyroid tumors. Through MiXCR, TCRdb re-clonotyped the PCR reads. The data contain tens of thousands of clones, approximately 20% of them singletons. Thyroid surgery took place with no prior treatment in any patient. Sequencing input: tumor tissue. The receptors come from a female donor with papillary thyroid cancer or a benign thyroid nodule (not recorded which). Some clones in this sample may be carry-over from other donors' samples.

This clone was found many times. The sample carries other DNA sequences with the same CDR3. The chain carries TRBV18 and TRBJ2-7, with a weak D call TRBD1 (6 bases). CDR3 length equals 12 residues. Germline assignment: CDR1 KGHSH and CDR2 LQKENI. V lost 6 bases and J lost 6, with 12 bases in between. The CDR3 DNA reads as TGTGCCAGCTCCCCTCAGGGGAGCGAGCAGTACTTC. Its protein is CASSPQGSEQYF.

This clone was detected many times. The gene calls are TRBV14 and TRBJ2-2; a possible D gene is TRBD1 (5 bases). The CDR3 consists of 13 residues. Trimming cost V 4 bases and J 7 bases, with 10 bases left between them. CDR1 SGHDN and CDR2 FVKESK come from the germline V gene. The CDR3 spells CASSLQGYGELFF. In nucleotides, the CDR3 is TGTGCCAGCAGCCTTCAGGGTTACGGGGAGCTGTTTTTT.

This clone was counted many times. The gene calls are TRBV12-3 or TRBV12-4 and TRBJ2-5, with D maybe TRBD2 (5 bases). The CDR3 is 15 amino acids. V was trimmed by 1 base and J by 3 bases, leaving 12 bases between them. The CDR3 bases are TGTGCCAGCAGTTTAGTGGGAGTTGGGGAAGAGACCCAGTACTTC. This translates into CASSLVGVGEETQYF.

This clone was recorded many times. This sequence joins TRBV7-6 and TRBJ2-2, with D unresolved. Trimming removed 0 bases from V and 5 bases from J, with 13 bases in between. The germline V gene has CDR1 SGHVS and CDR2 FNYEAQ. This CDR3 has 16 amino acids. The CDR3: CASSLADWIKTGELFF. The CDR3, as DNA: TGTGCCAGCAGCTTAGCCGACTGGATAAAGACCGGGGAGCTGTTTTTT.

The table lists this clone with many counts. The V gene is TRBV18, the J gene TRBJ1-5, with D unresolved. The CDR3 extends over 13 amino acids. Trimming took off 1 base at V and 7 bases at J, with 8 bases between the two ends. CDR1 is KGHSH and CDR2 is LQKENI in the germline V gene. The CDR3 nucleotides are TGTGCCAGCTCACCACGGGAAGGACAGCCCCAGCATTTT. It translates to CASSPREGQPQHF.

Ten or more counts support this clone. This rearrangement joins TRBV18 to TRBJ1-1; no reliable D call. Trimming pared 0 bases from V and 1 base from J, leaving 9 bases between. The germline gives CDR1 KGHSH, CDR2 LQKENI. The CDR3 has 15 residues. CDR3 nucleotides: TGTGCCAGCTCACCACCTGCAGGCAAGAACACTGAAGCTTTCTTT. Protein sequence: CASSPPAGKNTEAFF.